These 31 T cell receptor beta chains came from one sample sequenced in a study of blood T cell repertoires in COVID-19. Sequenced by immunoSEQ multiplex PCR; TCRdb stores in-frame clones only, minus some. Counted here are some 270,000 clones, about nine tenths occurring once; the ten biggest clones make up about 1.7%. The sample taken for sequencing was PBMCs or T cells enriched from blood (not recorded which). The source of these receptors is a woman in her 40s who had recovered from COVID-19.

The chain links TRBV6-2 or TRBV6-3 to TRBJ2-7, with 9 nucleotides matching TRBD1. Trimming cost V 2 bases and J 5 bases; bases outside gene matches: 7. Germline-derived CDR1 and CDR2 are MNHEY and SVGEGT. The CDR3 consists of 15 residues. The CDR3 region has the DNA TGTGCCAGCAGTTACGCGGGGACAGGGACCCACGAGCAGTACTTC. Protein sequence: CASSYAGTGTHEQYF.

The V call is TRBV29-1, the J call TRBJ1-2, with D uncertain. The length of the CDR3 is 12 residues. V lost 4 bases and J 8 bases, leaving 14 bases between the germline ends. Germline V CDR1 and CDR2: SQVTM, ANQGSEA. CDR3 sequence: CSVVTRLLGYTF. The CDR3 region has the DNA TGCAGCGTTGTTACCCGGTTGTTGGGCTACACCTTC.

V usage is TRBV5-5 and J usage is TRBJ2-7; possible D gene TRBD2, 6 bases. CDR3 length: 14 amino acids. V lost 4 bases and J 2 bases, leaving 13 bases between the germline ends. Germline CDR1 is SGHKS and CDR2 is YYEKEE (reference sequence). The CDR3 reads CASSPDGGTYEQYF. The CDR3 DNA reads TGTGCCAGCAGCCCGGACGGCGGGACCTACGAGCAGTACTTC.

The table lists this clone with a count of one. The V gene is TRBV18, the J gene TRBJ2-7, with D perhaps TRBD2 (7 bases). The V end lost 3 bases, the J end lost 0 bases, and 9 bases lay between the germline ends. Germline lookup yields CDR1 KGHSH and CDR2 LQKENI. The CDR3 runs to 14 residues. The CDR3 spells CASSPGGHSYEQYF. CDR3 nucleotides: TGTGCCAGCTCACCGGGGGGGCACTCCTACGAGCAGTACTTC.

The chain employs TRBV5-8 and TRBJ1-3; 10 bases are shared with TRBD1. CDR3 length equals 18 residues. Germline CDR1 reads SGHTS; CDR2 reads YDEGEE. Trimming cost V 6 bases and J 0 bases; bases outside gene matches: 12. CDR3 amino acids: CASTRDRGFPGSGNTIYF. CDR3 sequence (DNA): TGTGCCAGCACCCGGGACAGGGGTTTTCCTGGCTCTGGAAACACCATATATTTT.

The CDR3 here is CASSQDRNQPQHF. In nucleotides, the CDR3 is TGTGCCAGCTCACAGGACAGAAATCAGCCCCAGCATTTT. The J gene is TRBJ1-5, the V gene TRBV18; D is possibly TRBD1 (6 bases). The germline gives CDR1 KGHSH, CDR2 LQKENI. CDR3 length equals 13 residues. The V end lost 4 bases, the J end lost 4 bases, and 8 bases lay between the germline ends.

This clone has only a few counts. The V and J genes are TRBV5-1 and TRBJ2-5; 9 nucleotides align to TRBD1. The germline CDR1 and CDR2 sequences are SGHRS and YFSETQ. CDR3 length: 17 residues. The ends lost 6 bases at V and 2 bases at J; junction bases unmatched: 14. This CDR3 is CASTLTGTGTLQETQYF. The CDR3 nucleotides are TGCGCCAGCACCTTAACCGGGACAGGGACCCTACAAGAGACCCAGTACTTC.

The rearrangement uses TRBV5-1 and TRBJ2-7; D may be TRBD1 (7 bases). Trimming removed 4 bases at V and 3 bases at J, with 17 bases between. This CDR3 is built from 15 residues. Germline V gene sequence: CDR1 SGHRS, CDR2 YFSETQ. CDR3 sequence reads: CASSNGGTVLYEQYF. The CDR3 DNA follows: TGCGCCAGCAGCAATGGAGGGACAGTGCTCTACGAGCAGTACTTC.

The rearrangement uses TRBV25-1 and TRBJ2-1; 9 bases agree with TRBD2. CDR1 and CDR2 from the germline V gene are MGHDK and SYGVNS. After removal of 4 bases from V and 2 bases from J, the junction contained 6 bases not matched to a gene. This CDR3 has 16 amino acids. The CDR3 spells CASSALTSGAYNEQFF. The CDR3 region has the DNA TGTGCCAGCAGTGCTCTGACTAGCGGAGCCTACAATGAGCAGTTCTTC.

The CDR3 spells CASSRDRGLGGYTF. The CDR3 DNA reads TGTGCCAGCAGCCGAGACAGGGGGCTCGGGGGCTACACCTTC. J is TRBJ1-2 and V is TRBV4-2; 10 bases line up with TRBD1. The germline V gene has CDR1 LGHNA and CDR2 YNFKEQ. The V segment lost 4 bases and the J segment 8 bases; nucleotides outside the gene matches: 7. This CDR3 has 14 amino acids.

The chain has TRBV7-9 and TRBJ2-5, with 11 bases matching TRBD1. The ends lost 4 bases at V and 5 bases at J; junction bases unmatched: 9. The CDR3 has 16 residues. Germline-derived CDR1 and CDR2 are SEHNR and FQNEAQ (reference sequence). Here the CDR3 reads CASSWRTGGKSETQYF. For the CDR3, the DNA is TGTGCCAGCAGCTGGCGGACAGGGGGCAAAAGCGAGACCCAGTACTTC.

The chain links TRBV5-5 to TRBJ2-7, with D perhaps TRBD1 (5 bases). The CDR3 covers 15 residues. Trimming pared 4 bases from V and 0 bases from J, leaving 14 bases between. Looked up from germline, CDR1 is SGHKS and CDR2 is YYEKEE (reference sequence). The CDR3 reads CASSDQTVSSYEQYF. The CDR3 nucleotides read TGTGCCAGCAGCGACCAGACAGTCAGCTCCTACGAGCAGTACTTC. Variable domain in full (rest from reference TRBV5-5 and TRBJ2-7): DAGVTQSPTHLIKTRGQQVTLRCSPISGHKSVSWYQQVLGQGPQFIFQYYEKEERGRGNFPDRFSARQFPNYSSELNVNALLLGDSALYLCASSDQTVSSYEQYFGPGTRLTVT.

V and J are TRBV5-4 and TRBJ2-7; D may be TRBD2 (6 bases). Per the germline V gene, CDR1 is SGHNT and CDR2 is YYREEE (reference sequence). The CDR3 extends over 13 amino acids. V was clipped by 2 bases and J by 9 bases, with 15 bases between them. This CDR3 is CASSLGFGGGQYF. CDR3 nucleotides: TGTGCCAGCAGCTTAGGCTTCGGGGGAGGGCAGTACTTC.

This chain connects TRBV5-1 to TRBJ1-2; 7 positions agree with TRBD1. Germline CDR1 is SGHRS and CDR2 is YFSETQ. After removal of 7 bases from V and 2 bases from J, the junction contained 11 bases not matched to a gene. This CDR3 spans 15 amino acids. Here the CDR3 DNA reads TGCGCCAGCGGAGACCCGGGACAGACGAACTATGGCTACACCTTC. Encoded protein: CASGDPGQTNYGYTF.

The chain has TRBV5-1 and TRBJ2-5; 9 nucleotides line up with TRBD1. After removal of 2 bases from V and 4 bases from J, the junction contained 6 bases not matched to a gene. The CDR3 is made up of 15 amino acids. Looked up from germline, CDR1 is SGHRS and CDR2 is YFSETQ. CDR3 in DNA: TGCGCCAGCAGCTTTGGTACAGGGGGCAGAGAGACCCAGTACTTC. Translation gives CASSFGTGGRETQYF. Combining the CDR3 with reference TRBV5-1 and TRBJ2-5 gives the whole variable domain KAGVTQTPRYLIKTRGQQVTLSCSPISGHRSVSWYQQTPGQGLQFLFEYFSETQRNKGNFPGRFSGRQFSNSRSEMNVSTLELGDSALYLCASSFGTGGRETQYFGPGTRLLVL.

V is TRBV5-1 and J is TRBJ2-7; 7 bases fit TRBD1. CDR3 size: 15 residues. Germline CDR1 reads SGHRS; CDR2 reads YFSETQ. Trimming cost V 3 bases and J 6 bases; bases outside gene matches: 12. As DNA, the CDR3 is TGCGCCAGCAGCTCTGGGGCCAGGGGGTTCGGCGAGCAGTACTTC. Its translation is CASSSGARGFGEQYF. Variable domain in full (rest from reference TRBV5-1 and TRBJ2-7): KAGVTQTPRYLIKTRGQQVTLSCSPISGHRSVSWYQQTPGQGLQFLFEYFSETQRNKGNFPGRFSGRQFSNSRSEMNVSTLELGDSALYLCASSSGARGFGEQYFGPGTRLTVT.

This chain uses TRBV29-1 with TRBJ2-2; 7 bases align to TRBD1. Germline lookup yields CDR1 SQVTM and CDR2 ANQGSEA. J lost 2 bases, V lost 7 bases, and 10 bases had no gene match. The CDR3 runs 15 residues. CDR3 protein: CSASGQIPNTGELFF. The DNA for the CDR3 is TGCAGCGCTTCGGGACAGATCCCTAACACCGGGGAGCTGTTTTTT.

The rearrangement links TRBV11-2 to TRBJ2-2; D unresolved. Looked up from germline, CDR1 is SGHAT and CDR2 is FQNNGV. V was cut by 5 bases and J by 2 bases, with 6 bases left in between. The CDR3 runs 13 residues. The CDR3 here is CASSISNTGELFF. The CDR3 bases are TGTGCCAGCAGCATTTCTAACACCGGGGAGCTGTTTTTT.

The chain uses TRBV7-9 and TRBJ1-1; TRBD1 matches at 8 bases. After removal of 5 bases from V and 6 bases from J, the junction contained 17 bases not matched to a gene. CDR1 SEHNR and CDR2 FQNEAQ come from the germline V gene (reference sequence). There are 17 residues in the CDR3. The CDR3 sequence is CASSPSGLGQGRAEAFF. CDR3 DNA sequence: TGTGCCAGCAGCCCTAGTGGGTTAGGACAGGGTAGGGCTGAAGCTTTCTTT. Using reference TRBV7-9 and TRBJ1-1 for the parts outside the CDR3, the full variable domain is DTGVSQNPRHKITKRGQNVTFRCDPISEHNRLYWYRQTLGQGPEFLTYFQNEAQLEKSRLLSDRFSAERPKGSFSTLEIQRTEQGDSAMYLCASSPSGLGQGRAEAFFGQGTRLTVV.

J is TRBJ1-6 and V is TRBV15, with D perhaps matching TRBD1 (5 bases). The V gene's germline CDR1 is LNHNV and CDR2 YYDKDF (reference sequence). This CDR3 region has 16 residues. V lost 1 base and J lost 8, with 15 bases in between. CDR3: CATSRGGKGVDSPLHF. CDR3 nucleotides: TGTGCCACCAGCAGAGGGGGAAAAGGGGTGGATTCACCCCTCCACTTT.

V and J are TRBV6-5 and TRBJ1-1; D is unresolved. Germline loops: CDR1 MNHEY, CDR2 SVGAGI. The CDR3 covers 13 residues. V lost 6 bases and J lost 4, with 12 bases in between. CDR3 protein: CASSTLPGTEAFF. CDR3 nucleotides: TGTGCCAGCAGCACCTTACCGGGCACTGAAGCTTTCTTT.

The chain links TRBV6-2 or TRBV6-3 to TRBJ2-4; TRBD2 agrees at 11 bases. Germline CDR1 MNHEY, CDR2 SVGEGT. Losses at the gene ends were 6 bases for V and 7 bases for J; bases not matched to a gene: 14. There are 17 residues in the CDR3. The CDR3 bases are TGTGCCAGCAGCCCGTATCTAGCGGGAGGATTCCGGAACATTCAGTACTTC. It codes for CASSPYLAGGFRNIQYF.

This clone was seen just once. This chain joins TRBV7-3 and TRBJ2-2, with 10 bases identical to TRBD2. The CDR3 is made up of 16 amino acids. J was trimmed by 6 bases and V by 2 bases; bases with no gene match: 6. The V gene's germline CDR1 is SGHTA and CDR2 FQGTGA. The chain's CDR3 is CASSLSSGGHAGELFF. In DNA, the CDR3 is TGTGCCAGCAGCTTATCTAGCGGGGGCCACGCCGGGGAGCTGTTTTTT.

V usage is TRBV7-8 and J usage is TRBJ2-3; a possible D gene is TRBD1 (5 bases). V was clipped by 2 bases and J by 2 bases, with 11 bases between them. The CDR3 totals 15 residues. Per germline, CDR1 SGHVS and CDR2 FQNEAQ. The CDR3 is CASSLRRDDTDTQYF. The CDR3 DNA sequence: TGTGCCAGCAGCTTACGCAGGGATGACACAGATACGCAGTATTTT.

The chain uses TRBV5-8 and TRBJ1-5, with 8 bases identical to TRBD1. CDR1 SGHTS and CDR2 YDEGEE come from the germline V gene. CDR3 length: 14 amino acids. Trimming cost V 7 bases and J 7 bases; bases outside gene matches: 10. CDR3 loop: CASQGDRTGQPQHF. The CDR3, as DNA: TGTGCCAGCCAGGGGGACAGGACTGGACAGCCCCAGCATTTT.

This rearrangement joins TRBV18 to TRBJ1-1; no clear D. The V end lost 2 bases, the J end lost 6 bases, and 19 bases lay between the germline ends. The CDR3 contains 16 residues. Germline-derived CDR1 and CDR2 are KGHSH and LQKENI. The CDR3 here is CASSPGPGPASPEAFF. Here the CDR3 DNA reads TGTGCCAGCTCACCAGGTCCTGGGCCTGCATCCCCTGAAGCTTTCTTT.

V usage is TRBV5-8 and J usage is TRBJ2-7, with D possibly being TRBD2 (7 bases). Germline V lookup: CDR1 SGHTS, CDR2 YDEGEE. This CDR3 spans 15 amino acids. The germline V and J ends were trimmed by 3 bases and 3 bases, with 16 bases remaining between them. The DNA of the CDR3 is TGTGCCAGCAGCTCCCAGTGGGGGGGCAGCTACGAGCAGTACTTC. Translation gives CASSSQWGGSYEQYF.

V gene TRBV7-8 combines with J gene TRBJ2-5, with 7 bases matching TRBD1. The V gene's germline CDR1 is SGHVS and CDR2 FQNEAQ. The junction had 5 bases not matched to a gene; V was cut back by 3 bases and J by 4 bases. The CDR3 extends over 14 amino acids. The CDR3 here is CASSLRGRGETQYF. The CDR3 DNA follows: TGTGCCAGCAGCTTGAGGGGGCGCGGAGAGACCCAGTACTTC.

The chain recombines TRBV7-9 with TRBJ1-1; 9 nucleotides line up with TRBD1. From germline, CDR1 is SEHNR and CDR2 FQNEAQ (reference sequence). The CDR3 extends over 14 amino acids. Unmatched junction bases numbered 3, after V lost 2 bases and J lost 5 bases. In nucleotides, the CDR3 is TGTGCCAGCAGCTTACTGACAGGGGGTACTGAAGCTTTCTTT. Its translation: CASSLLTGGTEAFF. Full variable domain (missing parts from reference TRBV7-9 and TRBJ1-1): DTGVSQNPRHKITKRGQNVTFRCDPISEHNRLYWYRQTLGQGPEFLTYFQNEAQLEKSRLLSDRFSAERPKGSFSTLEIQRTEQGDSAMYLCASSLLTGGTEAFFGQGTRLTVV.

There are a few counts of this clone. The chain carries TRBV7-2 and TRBJ1-3; TRBD1 is a possible D gene (5 bases). The CDR3 has 15 amino acids. Germline V CDR1 and CDR2: SGHTA, FQGNSA. Trimming took 0 bases from V and 4 from J, leaving 10 bases between them. In nucleotides, the CDR3 is TGTGCCAGCAGCTTAGCGTGGGGCTACGGAAACACCATATATTTT. Its translation: CASSLAWGYGNTIYF. Variable domain in full (rest from reference TRBV7-2 and TRBJ1-3): GAGVSQSPSNKVTEKGKDVELRCDPISGHTALYWYRQSLGQGLEFLIYFQGNSAPDKSGLPSDRFSAERTGGSVSTLTIQRTQQEDSAVYLCASSLAWGYGNTIYFGEGSWLTVV.

The CDR3 loop reads CASSKRRQGYEQYF. The CDR3 DNA reads as TGTGCCAGCAGCAAAAGGAGACAGGGCTACGAGCAGTACTTC. The chain uses TRBV21-1 and TRBJ2-7; the DNA was not compared with TRBD1, the D call given in the table. TRBV21-1 is flagged as a pseudogene. The CDR3 sequence is 14 residues long.